This TCR beta chain was sequenced in a study of blood T cell repertoires in COVID-19. For the study at large: T cells, B-cell-depleted T cells, or PBMCs supplied cDNA or gDNA.

Original processing notes: Amplified reference gene primers provided the basis for estimating nucleated cell counts. Generated by immunoSEQ multiplex PCR, the TCRdb table keeps only in-frame clones and is missing some. The V and J calls and clone size were taken over from that table, and D and trimming were inferred from the DNA. The sample contains about 280,000 clones, approximately 85% of which appear only once. This clone was counted a few times. Sequenced sample: peripheral blood. This TCR derives from a man aged 50 to 60 with active or convalescent COVID-19.

The CDR3 nucleotides are TGCGCCAGCAGCCCCAATGGGCAGGGGATTGGAATAGGATATGGCTACACCTTC. Its protein is CASSPNGQGIGIGYGYTF. This chain uses TRBV5-1 with TRBJ1-2; D possibly corresponds to TRBD1 (6 bases). The length of the CDR3 is 18 residues. Trimming took off 4 bases at V and 5 bases at J, with 27 bases between the two ends. Germline CDR1 reads SGHRS; CDR2 reads YFSETQ.